The clone carrying this TCR beta chain has only a few counts. For TCRbeta, the library was prepared with unique molecular identifiers. TCRdb re-called the PCR reads with MiXCR, one entry per CDR3 protein. The table shows about 540,000 distinct CDR3 sequences, with around 20% occurring only once. The data are from a study of T-cell reconstitution after alpha-beta-depleted transplantation in children. The specimen comprised PBMCs from the stem cell graft donor, sampled from the stem cell graft. This sequence was found in a human donor who donated a stem cell graft to a child with acute lymphoblastic leukemia.

DNA for the CDR3: TGCGCCAGCAGCTTGGGAAGGGAGCGGGCTAGCGGTTACGAGCAGTACTTC. This sequence encodes CASSLGRERASGYEQYF. This chain links TRBV5-1 with TRBJ2-7; TRBD2 aligns across 7 bases. The germline gives CDR1 SGHRS, CDR2 YFSETQ. This CDR3 contains 17 residues. The trim removed 0 bases at V and 4 bases at J, leaving 13 bases unmatched.